The rows below give T cell receptor beta chains drawn from one sample of a study of CD8 T cells in ankylosing spondylitis. A single record per CDR3 protein comes from TCRdb applying MiXCR to the 5' RACE reads. Of 750,000 to 850,000 distinct CDR3 sequences in the sample, 12% were seen once. The sample taken for sequencing was blood, either unsorted or a sorted T cell fraction (not recorded which). These receptor sequences come from a male donor with ankylosing spondylitis. Each CDR3 is given with its conserved first and last residue. The D gene is left open where the match is weak. The listing skips clone size in some rows; elsewhere it reads once, few, many or a size class.

cdr3_length: 13; d_call: NA; v_call: TRBV25-1; j_call: TRBJ2-1; clone_size: NA; cdr3_nt: TGTGCCAGCAAAGAGGTAGGGTCCAATGAGCAGTTCTTC; cdr3_aa: CASKEVGSNEQFF
cdr3_length: 15; d_call: TRBD2; v_call: TRBV20-1; j_call: TRBJ2-1; clone_size: many; cdr3_nt: TGCAGTGCTAGTCGTCTAGCGGGAGTGTACAATGAGCAGTTCTTC; cdr3_aa: CSASRLAGVYNEQFF
cdr3_length: 14; d_call: TRBD2; v_call: TRBV18; j_call: TRBJ2-7; clone_size: few; cdr3_nt: TGTGCCAGCTCACCCGGAGCGGGACCCCACGAGCAGTACTTC; cdr3_aa: CASSPGAGPHEQYF
cdr3_length: 13; d_call: NA; v_call: TRBV7-9; j_call: TRBJ2-7; clone_size: NA; cdr3_nt: TGTGCCAGCAGCTTAGCGATGGGCTACGAGCAGTACTTC; cdr3_aa: CASSLAMGYEQYF
cdr3_length: 14; d_call: NA; v_call: TRBV5-1; j_call: TRBJ2-2; clone_size: few; cdr3_nt: TGCGCCAGCAGCTTGCTCGAGGCCACCGGGGAGCTGTTTTTT; cdr3_aa: CASSLLEATGELFF
cdr3_length: 15; d_call: TRBD1; v_call: TRBV5-1; j_call: TRBJ2-2; clone_size: many; cdr3_nt: TGCGCCAGCAGCTTTGGACAGGCGGAGCCCGGGGAGCTGTTTTTT; cdr3_aa: CASSFGQAEPGELFF
cdr3_length: 14; d_call: TRBD2; v_call: TRBV29-1; j_call: TRBJ2-7; clone_size: many; cdr3_nt: TGCAGCGTTGCGATCGGGACTAGAGGTTACGAGCAGTACTTC; cdr3_aa: CSVAIGTRGYEQYF
cdr3_length: 15; d_call: NA; v_call: TRBV20-1; j_call: TRBJ2-7; clone_size: once; cdr3_nt: TGCAGTGCCCTAGAGACCGTGACATTCTCCTACGAGCAGTACTTC; cdr3_aa: CSALETVTFSYEQYF
cdr3_length: 15; d_call: NA; v_call: TRBV9; j_call: TRBJ2-7; clone_size: NA; cdr3_nt: TGTGCCAGCAGCGTAGGCGGGACAGAGTTATACGAGCAGTACTTC; cdr3_aa: CASSVGGTELYEQYF
cdr3_length: 18; d_call: NA; v_call: TRBV11-1; j_call: TRBJ2-5; clone_size: NA; cdr3_nt: TGTGCCAGCAGCGCTCTCGGGACATGGGGTGGAGTACAAGAGACCCAGTACTTC; cdr3_aa: CASSALGTWGGVQETQYF
cdr3_length: 13; d_call: TRBD2; v_call: TRBV20-1; j_call: TRBJ2-7; clone_size: many; cdr3_nt: TGCAGTGCGGCCGCGGGGGGCCGGGACGAGCAGTACTTC; cdr3_aa: CSAAAGGRDEQYF
cdr3_length: 15; d_call: TRBD1; v_call: TRBV12-3/TRBV12-4; j_call: TRBJ1-5; clone_size: NA; cdr3_nt: TGTGCCAGCAGTCAACGGACAGGTTCGGTTCAGCCCCAGCATTTT; cdr3_aa: CASSQRTGSVQPQHF
cdr3_length: 15; d_call: TRBD2; v_call: TRBV5-1; j_call: TRBJ2-3; clone_size: NA; cdr3_nt: TGCGCCAGCAGCTTACTAGCGACCCCCACAGATACGCAGTATTTT; cdr3_aa: CASSLLATPTDTQYF
cdr3_length: 19; d_call: NA; v_call: TRBV20-1; j_call: TRBJ2-7; clone_size: NA; cdr3_nt: TGCAGTGCTGGTAATCTAGCGAATCCTTCCCCCCTGAAGACCTACGAGCAGTACTTC; cdr3_aa: CSAGNLANPSPLKTYEQYF
cdr3_length: 17; d_call: NA; v_call: TRBV5-1; j_call: TRBJ2-7; clone_size: few; cdr3_nt: TGCGCCAGCAGCTTGGACCCCTACAGGGCCAGCTCCTACGAGCAGTACTTC; cdr3_aa: CASSLDPYRASSYEQYF
cdr3_length: 13; d_call: NA; v_call: TRBV5-6; j_call: TRBJ2-7; clone_size: NA; cdr3_nt: TGTGCCAGCAGCCCCGGGGACCTCTACGAGCAGTACTTC; cdr3_aa: CASSPGDLYEQYF
cdr3_length: 16; d_call: TRBD2; v_call: TRBV2; j_call: TRBJ2-3; clone_size: many; cdr3_nt: TGTGCCAGCGGCGGGACTAGCGGAACTAGCACAGATACGCAGTATTTT; cdr3_aa: CASGGTSGTSTDTQYF
cdr3_length: 17; d_call: TRBD1; v_call: TRBV6-2/TRBV6-3; j_call: TRBJ2-5; clone_size: NA; cdr3_nt: TGTGCCAGCGGGTCAAGGACAGGGGGCAGGTACCAAGAGACCCAGTACTTC; cdr3_aa: CASGSRTGGRYQETQYF
cdr3_length: 14; d_call: TRBD1; v_call: TRBV27; j_call: TRBJ1-1; clone_size: few; cdr3_nt: TGTGCCAGCAGGGACCGGGACAGAGACACTGAAGCTTTCTTT; cdr3_aa: CASRDRDRDTEAFF
cdr3_length: 14; d_call: NA; v_call: TRBV29-1; j_call: TRBJ2-5; clone_size: many; cdr3_nt: TGCAGCGTGGACGGGAGCAGGACCCAAGAGACCCAGTACTTC; cdr3_aa: CSVDGSRTQETQYF
cdr3_length: 13; d_call: NA; v_call: TRBV6-6; j_call: TRBJ2-7; clone_size: few; cdr3_nt: TGTGCCAGTTATTCCGGGGCCCCCTACGAGCAGTACTTC; cdr3_aa: CASYSGAPYEQYF
cdr3_length: 15; d_call: NA; v_call: TRBV20-1; j_call: TRBJ2-5; clone_size: many; cdr3_nt: TGCAGTGCTAGAGATAACGGTGGGGGGCAAGAGACCCAGTACTTC; cdr3_aa: CSARDNGGGQETQYF
cdr3_length: 13; d_call: NA; v_call: TRBV7-2; j_call: TRBJ2-5; clone_size: NA; cdr3_nt: TGTGCCAGCAGCTTAACCCTAGTTAGGGCCCAGTACTTC; cdr3_aa: CASSLTLVRAQYF
cdr3_length: 14; d_call: NA; v_call: TRBV6-5; j_call: TRBJ1-1; clone_size: few; cdr3_nt: TGTGCCAGCAGTTTACCAGGGAGAGGAGTTGAAGCTTTCTTT; cdr3_aa: CASSLPGRGVEAFF
cdr3_length: 14; d_call: TRBD2; v_call: TRBV20-1; j_call: TRBJ2-5; clone_size: few; cdr3_nt: TGCAGTGCTTATACTAGCGGGAGGACACAGACCCAGTACTTC; cdr3_aa: CSAYTSGRTQTQYF
cdr3_length: 13; d_call: TRBD2; v_call: TRBV20-1; j_call: TRBJ2-3; clone_size: NA; cdr3_nt: TGCAGTGCCACACTAGCGAACACAGATACGCAGTATTTT; cdr3_aa: CSATLANTDTQYF
cdr3_length: 15; d_call: NA; v_call: TRBV6-2/TRBV6-3; j_call: TRBJ2-2; clone_size: NA; cdr3_nt: TGTGCCAGCAGTCAATCGACAGCGGGCACCGGGGAGCTGTTTTTT; cdr3_aa: CASSQSTAGTGELFF
cdr3_length: 14; d_call: NA; v_call: TRBV7-9; j_call: TRBJ2-7; clone_size: NA; cdr3_nt: TGTGCCAGCAGCGGAAGTCGTTACGGCTACGAGCAGTACTTC; cdr3_aa: CASSGSRYGYEQYF
cdr3_length: 12; d_call: NA; v_call: TRBV6-5; j_call: TRBJ1-3; clone_size: many; cdr3_nt: TGTGCCAGCAGGGCCTCTGGAAACACCATATATTTT; cdr3_aa: CASRASGNTIYF
cdr3_length: 15; d_call: TRBD2; v_call: TRBV7-2; j_call: TRBJ2-7; clone_size: NA; cdr3_nt: TGTGCCAGCAGCCCGATTAGCGGGTACCGTTACGAGCAGTACTTC; cdr3_aa: CASSPISGYRYEQYF
cdr3_length: 14; d_call: NA; v_call: TRBV7-2; j_call: TRBJ2-7; clone_size: NA; cdr3_nt: TGTGCCAGCAGCTTAGTCGCCGCATCTCTCGAGCAGTACTTC; cdr3_aa: CASSLVAASLEQYF
cdr3_length: 13; d_call: NA; v_call: TRBV4-2; j_call: TRBJ2-7; clone_size: few; cdr3_nt: TGTGCCAGCAGCCTGGGATTCACCTACGAGCAGTACTTC; cdr3_aa: CASSLGFTYEQYF
cdr3_length: 14; d_call: NA; v_call: TRBV7-9; j_call: TRBJ1-5; clone_size: many; cdr3_nt: TGTGCCAGCAGCCAAGGACAGCCAAATCAGCCCCAGCATTTT; cdr3_aa: CASSQGQPNQPQHF
cdr3_length: 14; d_call: NA; v_call: TRBV6-1; j_call: TRBJ1-1; clone_size: few; cdr3_nt: TGTGCCAGCAGTCCGACGACCGGGAGGACTGAAGCTTTCTTT; cdr3_aa: CASSPTTGRTEAFF
cdr3_length: 17; d_call: TRBD1; v_call: TRBV7-9; j_call: TRBJ2-1; clone_size: many; cdr3_nt: TGTGCCAGCAGCTCCCCCCGACAGGGGGCTTTGGGGAATGAGCAGTTCTTC; cdr3_aa: CASSSPRQGALGNEQFF
cdr3_length: 15; d_call: TRBD2; v_call: TRBV7-2; j_call: TRBJ2-1; clone_size: few; cdr3_nt: TGTGCCAGCAGCTTCAGAGCGGGAGGTAACAATGAGCAGTTCTTC; cdr3_aa: CASSFRAGGNNEQFF
cdr3_length: 13; d_call: NA; v_call: TRBV20-1; j_call: TRBJ2-5; clone_size: few; cdr3_nt: TGCAGTGCTAGGCAACCATGGGAAGAGACCCAGTACTTC; cdr3_aa: CSARQPWEETQYF
cdr3_length: 15; d_call: NA; v_call: TRBV6-1; j_call: TRBJ1-1; clone_size: NA; cdr3_nt: TGTGCCAGCAGTCCTCAGGGGACACCCATTGTCGAAGCTTTCTTT; cdr3_aa: CASSPQGTPIVEAFF
cdr3_length: 15; d_call: NA; v_call: TRBV6-5; j_call: TRBJ1-6; clone_size: few; cdr3_nt: TGTGCCAGCAGTTCCCAACAGGTTTATAATTCACCCCTCCACTTT; cdr3_aa: CASSSQQVYNSPLHF
cdr3_length: 15; d_call: TRBD1; v_call: TRBV7-2; j_call: TRBJ1-2; clone_size: NA; cdr3_nt: TGTGCCAGCAGCTTGGAGGGGGCCCCCTACTATGGCTACACCTTC; cdr3_aa: CASSLEGAPYYGYTF
cdr3_length: 16; d_call: NA; v_call: TRBV5-1; j_call: TRBJ2-6; clone_size: few; cdr3_nt: TGCGCCAGCAGCTTGCGTCCGGGGCCGGGGGCCAACGTCCTGACTTTC; cdr3_aa: CASSLRPGPGANVLTF
cdr3_length: 12; d_call: NA; v_call: TRBV5-1; j_call: TRBJ2-1; clone_size: NA; cdr3_nt: TGCGCCAGCAGCCCGCCCCGGTTGGAGCAGTTCTTC; cdr3_aa: CASSPPRLEQFF
cdr3_length: 13; d_call: TRBD2; v_call: TRBV13; j_call: TRBJ2-7; clone_size: few; cdr3_nt: TGTGCCAGCAAGCGGGATCCCGCTACAGAGCAGTACTTC; cdr3_aa: CASKRDPATEQYF
cdr3_length: 13; d_call: NA; v_call: TRBV24-1; j_call: TRBJ2-5; clone_size: NA; cdr3_nt: TGTGCCACCAGTGTCCCAGGGGAAGAGACCCAGTACTTC; cdr3_aa: CATSVPGEETQYF
cdr3_length: 15; d_call: NA; v_call: TRBV7-2; j_call: TRBJ2-5; clone_size: NA; cdr3_nt: TGTGCCAGCAGCTGGAAGGGACGGGGCCAAGAGACCCAGTACTTC; cdr3_aa: CASSWKGRGQETQYF
cdr3_length: 15; d_call: NA; v_call: TRBV7-3; j_call: TRBJ1-1; clone_size: few; cdr3_nt: TGTGCCAGCAGCTCGTCCGGCAGGCGGAACACTGAAGCTTTCTTT; cdr3_aa: CASSSSGRRNTEAFF
cdr3_length: 13; d_call: NA; v_call: TRBV3-1; j_call: TRBJ2-7; clone_size: NA; cdr3_nt: TGTGCCAGCAGCCAAGGGGACAACTACGAGCAGTACTTC; cdr3_aa: CASSQGDNYEQYF
cdr3_length: 17; d_call: NA; v_call: TRBV9; j_call: TRBJ1-4; clone_size: NA; cdr3_nt: TGTGCCAGCAGCGTAAATGGGGAGGGAGCACCGAATGAAAAACTGTTTTTT; cdr3_aa: CASSVNGEGAPNEKLFF
cdr3_length: 14; d_call: TRBD2; v_call: TRBV5-1; j_call: TRBJ2-1; clone_size: NA; cdr3_nt: TGCGCCAGCAGCGGGGGAGGGGATTACAATGAGCAGTTCTTC; cdr3_aa: CASSGGGDYNEQFF
cdr3_length: 15; d_call: NA; v_call: TRBV5-5; j_call: TRBJ1-1; clone_size: NA; cdr3_nt: TGTGCCAGCGGACTCCGCCCCCACATGAACACTGAAGCTTTCTTT; cdr3_aa: CASGLRPHMNTEAFF